Listed here are 25 T cell receptor beta chains from one sample, sequenced in a study of early T cells in non-severe SARS-CoV-2 infection. One entry per CDR3 protein, called by TCRdb with MiXCR from the 5' RACE reads. The sample consists of about 49,000 distinct CDR3 sequences, roughly 6% of them appearing once. This specimen consisted of whole blood, obtained at baseline. The receptors originated from an adult who was a healthcare worker with PCR-confirmed SARS-CoV-2 infection or an uninfected control (not recorded which).

The chain joins TRBV11-2 to TRBJ2-2; TRBD1 matches 10 bases. The CDR3 consists of 16 residues. Germline assignment: CDR1 SGHAT and CDR2 FQNNGV. Germline trimming cut 7 bases from V and 6 bases from J; bases unmatched to any gene: 11. Here the CDR3 DNA reads TGTGCCAGCATCAACCCCCGGGACAGGGGAGCCGGGGAGCTGTTTTTT. Translated: CASINPRDRGAGELFF.

A few counts support this clonotype. The J gene is TRBJ2-1, the V gene TRBV6-6; no clear D. In germline, CDR1 is MNHNY, CDR2 SVGAGI (reference sequence). This CDR3 is 10 amino acids long. Trimming removed 8 bases from V and 9 bases from J, with 8 bases in between. The CDR3 sequence is CASRLGEQFF. CDR3 nucleotides: TGTGCCAGCCGCCTGGGTGAGCAGTTCTTC.

CDR3 residues: CACHRGGTEAFF. CDR3 DNA sequence: TGTGCCTGTCACAGGGGAGGAACTGAAGCTTTCTTT. The chain recombines TRBV30 with TRBJ1-1, with 7 bases identical to TRBD1. Germline CDR1 reads GTSNPN; CDR2 reads SVGIG (reference sequence). The V segment lost 6 bases and the J segment 5 bases; nucleotides outside the gene matches: 6. This CDR3 region has 12 residues.

This clonotype was seen many times. The rearrangement joins TRBV5-1 to TRBJ1-1; D is undetermined. This CDR3 has 13 residues. The V and J ends lost 4 bases and 0 bases respectively, with 7 bases between them. Germline V gene data show CDR1 as SGHRS and CDR2 as YFSETQ. The CDR3 DNA reads TGCGCCAGCAGCCAGATTATGAACACTGAAGCTTTCTTT. Encoded protein: CASSQIMNTEAFF.

This clonotype has just a few counts. In DNA form, the CDR3 reads TGCAGCGTCGACACAGGGGAAGCTGAAGCTTTCTTT. Residues: CSVDTGEAEAFF. J is TRBJ1-1 and V is TRBV29-1, with 7 nucleotides matching TRBD1. Trimming removed 6 bases from V and 6 bases from J; junction bases left unmatched: 7. This CDR3 region has 12 residues. Germline CDR1 reads SQVTM; CDR2 reads ANQGSEA.

This clonotype was seen repeatedly, ten times or more. The genes are TRBV20-1 and TRBJ1-2; D possibly corresponds to TRBD1 (5 bases). Germline CDR1 and CDR2: DFQATT and SNEGSKA (reference sequence). Trimming left V 0 bases short and J 8 bases short, with 16 bases between. This CDR3 is 14 amino acids long. The CDR3 sequence: CSARDSQGTAGYTF. The CDR3 coding sequence is TGCAGTGCTAGAGATAGCCAGGGTACTGCCGGCTACACCTTC.

The rearrangement links TRBV7-2 to TRBJ2-5; 11 positions match TRBD1. CDR1 is SGHTA, CDR2 FQGNSA, per germline. The CDR3 extends over 13 amino acids. Germline trimming cut 6 bases from V and 5 bases from J; bases unmatched to any gene: 2. In DNA, the CDR3 is TGTGCCAGCAGAAGGGACAGGGGGGAGACCCAGTACTTC. Its translation is CASRRDRGETQYF. The full variable domain, with the rest looked up from reference TRBV7-2 and TRBJ2-5, is GAGVSQSPSNKVTEKGKDVELRCDPISGHTALYWYRQSLGQGLEFLIYFQGNSAPDKSGLPSDRFSAERTGGSVSTLTIQRTQQEDSAVYLCASRRDRGETQYFGPGTRLLVL.

The chain links TRBV3-1 to TRBJ2-7; 9 bases line up with TRBD1. Losses at the gene ends were 8 bases for V and 7 bases for J; bases not matched to a gene: 18. There are 16 residues in the CDR3. Per the germline V gene, CDR1 is LGHDT and CDR2 is YNNKEL (reference sequence). This chain's CDR3 is CASQDRGQGLLREQYF. The CDR3 bases are TGTGCCAGCCAAGATCGGGGACAGGGACTTTTACGGGAGCAGTACTTC.

The chain has TRBV3-1 and TRBJ1-1; D unclear. CDR3 length equals 15 residues. Between the trimmed V and J ends, which lost 5 bases and 2 bases, there was a span of 15 bases. CDR1 is LGHDT, CDR2 YNNKEL, per germline (reference sequence). The CDR3 DNA reads as TGTGCCAGCAGCGGCCGGGTAGGCCTTAACACTGAAGCTTTCTTT. It yields the protein CASSGRVGLNTEAFF.

This clonotype was seen only a few times. The rearrangement uses TRBV7-2 and TRBJ2-4; D is undetermined. V lost 2 bases and J 1 base, leaving 3 bases between the germline ends. This CDR3 has 13 residues. CDR1 is SGHTA and CDR2 is FQGNSA in the germline V gene. The CDR3 coding sequence is TGTGCCAGCAGCTTACTGGCCAAAAACATTCAGTACTTC. It specifies CASSLLAKNIQYF.

The sample holds a few counts of this clonotype. The chain has TRBV11-2 and TRBJ2-1; a possible D gene is TRBD1 (6 bases). V was cut by 1 base and J by 4 bases, with 14 bases left in between. Per germline, CDR1 SGHAT and CDR2 FQNNGV. The CDR3 spans 16 residues. CDR3 coding DNA: TGTGCCAGCAGCTTAGGGGACGGGACAAATTACAATGAGCAGTTCTTC. It translates to CASSLGDGTNYNEQFF.

Here the CDR3 reads CASSQDLTDRFNVLTF. CDR3 DNA: TGCGCCAGCAGCCAAGATCTGACGGACCGGTTCAACGTCCTGACTTTC. V is TRBV4-3 and J is TRBJ2-6; D is unclear. CDR3 length equals 16 residues. V lost 0 bases, J lost 9 bases, and 15 bases lay in between. Looked up from germline, CDR1 is LGHNA and CDR2 is YSLEER.

This clonotype was found many times. The V gene is TRBV7-6, the J gene TRBJ2-1; a weak D match, TRBD2 (5 bases). The CDR3 is made up of 17 amino acids. V was cut by 1 base and J by 3 bases, with 16 bases left in between. CDR1 is SGHVS and CDR2 is FNYEAQ in the germline V gene. The CDR3 sequence is CASSLGRTRGVYNEQFF. The CDR3 region has the DNA TGTGCCAGCAGCTTAGGACGGACCCGGGGAGTCTACAATGAGCAGTTCTTC.

The table lists this clonotype with a few counts. This chain uses TRBV29-1 with TRBJ2-2; D possibly corresponds to TRBD2 (6 bases). Germline loops: CDR1 SQVTM, CDR2 ANQGSEA. This CDR3 comprises 16 residues. The germline V and J ends were trimmed by 7 bases and 2 bases, with 20 bases remaining between them. CDR3 sequence reads: CSAQRREFFNTGELFF. The CDR3 DNA reads TGCAGCGCCCAAAGGAGGGAGTTTTTTAACACCGGGGAGCTGTTTTTT.

Ten or more counts support this clonotype. The chain combines TRBV12-3 or TRBV12-4 with TRBJ2-1, with D maybe TRBD2 (5 bases). This CDR3 comprises 13 residues. Between the trimmed V and J ends, which lost 5 bases and 6 bases, there was a span of 11 bases. The CDR3 DNA sequence: TGTGCCAGCAGTCCAACTAGGAGCAATGAGCAGTTCTTC. It codes for CASSPTRSNEQFF.

This clonotype was seen at least ten times. The chain uses TRBV11-2 and TRBJ2-3; 11 bases are shared with TRBD2. J lost 4 bases, V lost 3 bases, and 3 bases had no gene match. The germline gives CDR1 SGHAT, CDR2 FQNNGV. This CDR3 is 15 amino acids long. The CDR3 loop reads CASSLTSGAADTQYF. The CDR3 DNA sequence: TGTGCCAGCAGCTTGACTAGCGGGGCGGCAGATACGCAGTATTTT.

This clonotype has only a few counts. V and J are TRBV6-1 and TRBJ1-2, with D unresolved. Germline V CDR1 and CDR2: MNHNS, SASEGT. V was clipped by 0 bases and J by 3 bases, with 2 bases between them. The CDR3 contains 12 residues. The CDR3 DNA reads as TGTGCCAGCAGTGAAGCAGACTATGGCTACACCTTC. Amino acids: CASSEADYGYTF.

V gene TRBV5-1 combines with J gene TRBJ2-5; tentatively, D is TRBD1 (6 bases). The germline gives CDR1 SGHRS, CDR2 YFSETQ. This CDR3 has 15 residues. Trimming left V 2 bases short and J 1 base short, with 12 bases between. CDR3 protein: CASSFYRDLQETQYF. In nucleotides, the CDR3 is TGCGCCAGCAGCTTCTACAGGGACCTCCAAGAGACCCAGTACTTC.

The chain couples TRBV12-3 or TRBV12-4 to TRBJ2-7; D is undetermined. Trimming cost V 3 bases and J 5 bases, with 11 bases left between them. This CDR3 comprises 13 residues. CDR3 sequence: CASSFDGRNEQYF. CDR3 sequence (DNA): TGTGCCAGCAGTTTCGACGGAAGGAACGAGCAGTACTTC.

The chain is built from TRBV27 and TRBJ2-3; TRBD2 matches at 13 bases. Germline lookup yields CDR1 MNHEY and CDR2 SMNVEV (reference sequence). J gave up 1 base and V 6 bases, and 1 base lay outside the gene matches. This CDR3 has 15 residues. The CDR3 coding sequence is TGTGCCAGCAGAGGGACTAGCGGGGGCACAGATACGCAGTATTTT. Protein product: CASRGTSGGTDTQYF.

A few counts support this clonotype. The junction shows a germline mismatch at one end, possibly a read error. The V and J genes are TRBV7-3 and TRBJ2-7; D is tentatively TRBD1 or TRBD2 (5 bases each). Looked up from germline, CDR1 is SGHTA and CDR2 is FQGTGA. CDR3 length: 13 residues. The CDR3 protein is CASSITGGYEQYF. Written as DNA, the CDR3 is TGTGCCAGCAGCATAACAGGAGGCTACGAGCAGTACTTC.

In its sample, this clonotype was seen many times. This chain links TRBV6-2 or TRBV6-3 with TRBJ2-5, with TRBD2 matching over 11 bases. The CDR3 runs to 16 residues. V trimming: 4 bases; J trimming: 5 bases; junction bases outside the gene matches: 9. Germline CDR1 MNHEY, CDR2 SVGEGT. The CDR3 coding sequence is TGTGCCAGCAGTTGGGGGACTAGCGGAGAAGGGGAGACCCAGTACTTC. This gives the protein CASSWGTSGEGETQYF.

In its sample, this clonotype was seen a few times. The CDR3 loop reads CASTGGRGFRDAGELFF. The CDR3 DNA reads as TGTGCCAGCACCGGGGGGCGGGGATTCCGGGACGCCGGGGAGCTGTTTTTT. The chain couples TRBV6-5 to TRBJ2-2; D may be TRBD2 (7 bases). Germline lookup yields CDR1 MNHEY and CDR2 SVGAGI. CDR3 size: 17 residues. V shed 7 bases and J shed 6 bases, with 24 bases lying between them.

This clonotype occurred many times. The chain is built from TRBV7-2 and TRBJ2-1; 8 bases agree with TRBD2. The ends lost 2 bases at V and 9 bases at J; junction bases unmatched: 9. Per the germline V gene, CDR1 is SGHTA and CDR2 is FQGNSA. CDR3 length equals 15 residues. The chain's CDR3 is CASSLSYGGEGEQFF. The DNA of the CDR3 is TGTGCCAGCAGCTTATCGTACGGGGGGGAAGGTGAGCAGTTCTTC. Filled out from reference TRBV7-2 and TRBJ2-1, the complete variable domain reads GAGVSQSPSNKVTEKGKDVELRCDPISGHTALYWYRQSLGQGLEFLIYFQGNSAPDKSGLPSDRFSAERTGGSVSTLTIQRTQQEDSAVYLCASSLSYGGEGEQFFGPGTRLTVL.

In this sample, this clonotype turned up a few times. This chain uses TRBV12-3 or TRBV12-4 with TRBJ2-1; D possibly corresponds to TRBD1 (6 bases). This CDR3 region has 11 residues. The V gene lost 6 bases and the J gene lost 13 bases, with 13 bases spanning the gap. The DNA of the CDR3 is TGTGCCAGCAGCCCAGGGGTTGGACAGTTCTTC. Translating it yields CASSPGVGQFF.